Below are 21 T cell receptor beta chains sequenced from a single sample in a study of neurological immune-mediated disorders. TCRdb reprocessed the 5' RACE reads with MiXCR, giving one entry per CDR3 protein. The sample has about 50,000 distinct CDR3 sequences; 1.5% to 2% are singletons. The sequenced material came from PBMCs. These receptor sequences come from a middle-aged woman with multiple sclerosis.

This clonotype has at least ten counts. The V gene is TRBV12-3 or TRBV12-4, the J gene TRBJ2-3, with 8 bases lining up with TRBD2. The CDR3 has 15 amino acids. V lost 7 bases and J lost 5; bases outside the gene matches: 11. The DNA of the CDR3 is TGTGCCAGCACCGGCGAGGCGGGGGGAGGAGATACGCAGTATTTT. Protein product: CASTGEAGGGDTQYF.

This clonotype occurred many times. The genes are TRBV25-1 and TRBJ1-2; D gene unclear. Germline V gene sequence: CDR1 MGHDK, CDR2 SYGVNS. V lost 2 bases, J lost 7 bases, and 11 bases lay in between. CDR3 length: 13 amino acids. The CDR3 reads CASSEGGRGGYTF. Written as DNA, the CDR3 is TGTGCCAGCAGTGAAGGAGGGCGAGGTGGCTACACCTTC.

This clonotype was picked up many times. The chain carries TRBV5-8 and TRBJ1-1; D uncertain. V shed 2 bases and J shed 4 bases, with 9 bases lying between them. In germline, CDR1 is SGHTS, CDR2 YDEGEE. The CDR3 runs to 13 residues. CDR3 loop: CASSFKSVTEAFF. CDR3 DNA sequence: TGTGCCAGCAGCTTCAAGTCGGTCACTGAAGCTTTCTTT. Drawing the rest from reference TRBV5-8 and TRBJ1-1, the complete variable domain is EAGVTQSPTHLIKTRGQQATLRCSPISGHTSVYWYQQALGLGLQFLLWYDEGEERNRGNFPPRFSGRQFPNYSSELNVNALELEDSALYLCASSFKSVTEAFFGQGTRLTVV.

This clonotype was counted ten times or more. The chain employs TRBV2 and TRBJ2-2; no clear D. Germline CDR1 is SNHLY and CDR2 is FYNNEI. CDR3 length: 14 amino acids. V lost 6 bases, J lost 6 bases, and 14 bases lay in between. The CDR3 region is CASSSRLGSGELFF. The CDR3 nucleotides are TGTGCCAGCAGCAGTCGGTTAGGGTCCGGGGAGCTGTTTTTT. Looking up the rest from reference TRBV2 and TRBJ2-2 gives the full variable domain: EPEVTQTPSHQVTQMGQEVILRCVPISNHLYFYWYRQILGQKVEFLVSFYNNEISEKSEIFDDQFSVERPDGSNFTLKIRSTKLEDSAMYFCASSSRLGSGELFFGEGSRLTVL.

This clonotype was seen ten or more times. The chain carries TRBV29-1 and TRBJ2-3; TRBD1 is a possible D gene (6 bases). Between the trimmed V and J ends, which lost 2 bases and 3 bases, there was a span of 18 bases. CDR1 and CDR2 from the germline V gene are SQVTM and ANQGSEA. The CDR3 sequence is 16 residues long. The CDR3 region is CSVEKRDGTLTDTQYF. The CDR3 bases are TGCAGCGTTGAAAAAAGGGACGGGACATTAACAGATACGCAGTATTTT.

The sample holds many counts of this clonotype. Here the CDR3 reads CAISAAEGTGELFF. The CDR3 nucleotides read TGTGCCATCAGCGCAGCAGAGGGGACCGGGGAGCTGTTTTTT. V and J are TRBV10-3 and TRBJ2-2; D is tentatively TRBD1 or TRBD2 (5 bases each). Germline CDR1 ENHRY, CDR2 SYGVKD. This CDR3 has 14 amino acids. Between the trimmed V and J ends, which lost 6 bases and 5 bases, there was a span of 13 bases.

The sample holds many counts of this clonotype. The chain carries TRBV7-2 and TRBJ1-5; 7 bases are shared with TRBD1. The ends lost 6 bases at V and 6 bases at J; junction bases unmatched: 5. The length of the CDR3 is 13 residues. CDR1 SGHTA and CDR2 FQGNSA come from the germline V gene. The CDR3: CASSSDRVQPQHF. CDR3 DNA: TGTGCCAGCAGTTCCGACAGGGTTCAGCCCCAGCATTTT.

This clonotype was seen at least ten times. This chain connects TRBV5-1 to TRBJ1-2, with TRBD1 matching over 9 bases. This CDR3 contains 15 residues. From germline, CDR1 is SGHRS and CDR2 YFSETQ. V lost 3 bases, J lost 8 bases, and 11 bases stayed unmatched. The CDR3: CASSYKTGTGNGYTF. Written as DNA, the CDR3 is TGCGCCAGCAGCTATAAAACCGGGACAGGGAACGGCTACACCTTC. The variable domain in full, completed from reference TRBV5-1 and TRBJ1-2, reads KAGVTQTPRYLIKTRGQQVTLSCSPISGHRSVSWYQQTPGQGLQFLFEYFSETQRNKGNFPGRFSGRQFSNSRSEMNVSTLELGDSALYLCASSYKTGTGNGYTFGSGTRLTVV.

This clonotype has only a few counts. As DNA, the CDR3 is TGCGCCAGCAGCCAAGTGGGGGTCCCCTACGAGCAGTACTTC. Amino acid sequence: CASSQVGVPYEQYF. The V and J genes are TRBV4-1 and TRBJ2-7; D could derive from TRBD1 or TRBD2 (5 bases each). The germline V gene encodes CDR1 MGHRA and CDR2 YSYEKL. The germline V and J ends were trimmed by 1 base and 2 bases, with 9 bases remaining between them. CDR3 length equals 14 residues.

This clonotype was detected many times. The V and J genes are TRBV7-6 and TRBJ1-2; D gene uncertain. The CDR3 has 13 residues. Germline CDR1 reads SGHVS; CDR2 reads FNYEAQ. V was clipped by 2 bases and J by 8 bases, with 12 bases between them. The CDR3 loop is CASSLSGFLGYTF. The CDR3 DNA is TGTGCCAGCAGCTTATCAGGATTCCTAGGCTACACCTTC.

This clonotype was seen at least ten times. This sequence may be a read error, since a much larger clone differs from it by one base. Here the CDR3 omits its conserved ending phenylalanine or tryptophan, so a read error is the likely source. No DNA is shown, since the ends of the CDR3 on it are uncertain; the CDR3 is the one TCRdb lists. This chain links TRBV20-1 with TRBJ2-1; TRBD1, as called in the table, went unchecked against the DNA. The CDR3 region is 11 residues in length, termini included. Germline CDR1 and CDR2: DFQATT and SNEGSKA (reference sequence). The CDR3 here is CSASDSASSFC.

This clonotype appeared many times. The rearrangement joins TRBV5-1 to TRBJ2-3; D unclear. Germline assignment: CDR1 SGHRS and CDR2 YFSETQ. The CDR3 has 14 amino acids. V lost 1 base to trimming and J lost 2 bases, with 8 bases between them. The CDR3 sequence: CASSLRTITDTQYF. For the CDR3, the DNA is TGCGCCAGCAGCTTGAGAACAATCACAGATACGCAGTATTTT. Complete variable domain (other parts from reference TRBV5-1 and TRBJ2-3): KAGVTQTPRYLIKTRGQQVTLSCSPISGHRSVSWYQQTPGQGLQFLFEYFSETQRNKGNFPGRFSGRQFSNSRSEMNVSTLELGDSALYLCASSLRTITDTQYFGPGTRLTVL.

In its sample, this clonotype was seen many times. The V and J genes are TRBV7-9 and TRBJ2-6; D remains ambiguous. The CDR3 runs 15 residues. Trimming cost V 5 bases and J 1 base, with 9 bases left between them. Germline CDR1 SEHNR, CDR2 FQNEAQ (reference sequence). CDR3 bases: TGTGCCAGCAGCCGTGACCCATCTGGGGCCAACGTCCTGACTTTC. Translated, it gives CASSRDPSGANVLTF.

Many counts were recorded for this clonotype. The CDR3 DNA is TGCAGTGCTAACTCAGCGGGGGGGTATAATGAGCAGTACTTC. Its translation: CSANSAGGYNEQYF. The V gene is TRBV20-1, the J gene TRBJ2-7; 10 bases match TRBD2. CDR1 and CDR2 from the germline V gene are DFQATT and SNEGSKA (reference sequence). J gave up 7 bases and V 4 bases, and 10 bases lay outside the gene matches. The CDR3 is 14 residues long.

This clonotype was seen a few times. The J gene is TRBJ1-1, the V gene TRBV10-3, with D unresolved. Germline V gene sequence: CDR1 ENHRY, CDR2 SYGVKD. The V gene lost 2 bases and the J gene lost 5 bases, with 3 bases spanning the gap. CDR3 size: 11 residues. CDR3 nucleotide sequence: TGTGCCATCAGTGAGCATACTGAAGCTTTCTTT. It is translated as CAISEHTEAFF.

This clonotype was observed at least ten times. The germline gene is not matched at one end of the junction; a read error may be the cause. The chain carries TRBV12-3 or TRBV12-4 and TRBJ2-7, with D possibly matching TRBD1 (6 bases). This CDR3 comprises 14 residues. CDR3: CASSRDRYSNEQYF. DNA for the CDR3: TGTGCCAGCAGCCGTGACAGGTACTCCAACGAGCAGTACTTC.

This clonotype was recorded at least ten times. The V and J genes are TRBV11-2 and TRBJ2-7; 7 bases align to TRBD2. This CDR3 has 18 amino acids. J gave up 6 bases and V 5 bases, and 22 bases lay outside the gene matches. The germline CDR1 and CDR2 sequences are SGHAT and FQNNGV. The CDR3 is CASSHTRGLISLSIEQYF. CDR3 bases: TGTGCCAGCAGCCACACGCGGGGGTTAATATCCCTCTCGATCGAGCAGTACTTC.

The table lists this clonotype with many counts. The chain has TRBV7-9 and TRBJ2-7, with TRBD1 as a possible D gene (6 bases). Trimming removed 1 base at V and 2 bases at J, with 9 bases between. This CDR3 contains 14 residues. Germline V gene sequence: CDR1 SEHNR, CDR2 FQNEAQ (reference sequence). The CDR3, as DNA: TGTGCCAGCAGCTTAGGCGAGGGGGCCTACGAGCAGTACTTC. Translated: CASSLGEGAYEQYF.

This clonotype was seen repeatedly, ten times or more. The CDR3 nucleotides read TGTGCCAGCAGCCCAAGGACAGGAGTAGGAAACACCATATATTTT. Translating it yields CASSPRTGVGNTIYF. The chain uses TRBV9 and TRBJ1-3, with 7 bases lining up with TRBD1. The CDR3 extends over 15 amino acids. Germline V CDR1 and CDR2: SGDLS, YYNGEE. The V segment lost 4 bases and the J segment 4 bases; nucleotides outside the gene matches: 8.

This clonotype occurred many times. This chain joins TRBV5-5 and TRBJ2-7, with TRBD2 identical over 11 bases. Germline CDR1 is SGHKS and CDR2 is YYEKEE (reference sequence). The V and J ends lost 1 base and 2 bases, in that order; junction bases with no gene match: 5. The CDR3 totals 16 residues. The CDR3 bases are TGTGCCAGCAGCTTGTCTCTAGCGGGGGGTACCTACGAGCAGTACTTC. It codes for CASSLSLAGGTYEQYF. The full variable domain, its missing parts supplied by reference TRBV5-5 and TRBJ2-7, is DAGVTQSPTHLIKTRGQQVTLRCSPISGHKSVSWYQQVLGQGPQFIFQYYEKEERGRGNFPDRFSARQFPNYSSELNVNALLLGDSALYLCASSLSLAGGTYEQYFGPGTRLTVT.

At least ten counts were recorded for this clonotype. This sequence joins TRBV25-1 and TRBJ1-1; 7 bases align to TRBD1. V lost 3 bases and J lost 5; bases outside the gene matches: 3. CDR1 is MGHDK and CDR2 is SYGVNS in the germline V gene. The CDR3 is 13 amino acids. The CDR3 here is CASSETGSTEAFF. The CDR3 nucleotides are TGTGCCAGCAGTGAGACAGGGAGTACTGAAGCTTTCTTT.